This T cell receptor beta chain is from a study of CD8 T cells in ankylosing spondylitis. Germline assignment: CDR1 MNHEY and CDR2 SMNVEV (reference sequence). V shed 6 bases, J shed 5 bases, and the junction held 9 bases outside the gene matches. The CDR3 extends over 15 amino acids. Regarding this clonotype: Its antigen is still unknown.

The study, taken as a whole, reports: A motif of eight highly homologous TCR beta variants was seen as apparently characteristic of ankylosing spondylitis blood. From matched ankylosing spondylitis synovial fluid, disease-linked clones were reportedly recovered at significantly enriched levels. In synovial fluid and blood from reactive arthritis, some motif variants were previously reported.

For TCR beta, libraries came from quantitative 5'-RACE with molecular barcodes. TCRdb analysed the 5' RACE reads with MiXCR anew, one entry per CDR3 protein. The sample holds 150,000 to 250,000 distinct CDR3 sequences, more than 10% seen once. The specimen sequenced was blood, either unsorted or a sorted T cell fraction (not recorded which). The clonotype comes from a male donor with ankylosing spondylitis or in good health (not recorded which). The chain joins TRBV27 to TRBJ1-2, with 10 bases identical to TRBD1. CDR3 sequence (DNA): TGTGCCAGCAGCCATTCCGCGGGACAGGGGTATGGCTACACCTTC. It specifies CASSHSAGQGYGYTF.